The 23 T cell receptor beta chains below come from one sample, sequenced in a study of blood T cells in healthy people across ages. Through a sample-barcoded 5' primer and a J-beta primer mix, a second PCR was run for roughly 6 to 11 cycles. TCRdb re-analysed the 5' RACE reads in MiXCR, keeping a single row per CDR3 protein. The data show about 970,000 distinct CDR3 sequences, approximately 50% seen once. Sample: blood. The receptor set was obtained from a woman aged 55-70 years in good health.

V is TRBV28 and J is TRBJ2-1, with D perhaps matching TRBD2 (6 bases). This CDR3 has 14 residues. V gave up 8 bases and J gave up 12 bases, with 23 bases separating them. Germline V gene sequence: CDR1 MDHEN, CDR2 SYDVKM. The CDR3 here is CASSTRVPMKVQFF. The DNA of the CDR3 is TGTGCCAGCTCGACTAGAGTACCAATGAAGGTGCAGTTCTTC.

This chain joins TRBV5-1 and TRBJ2-7; D unclear. The CDR3 is 14 residues long. Germline-derived CDR1 and CDR2 are SGHRS and YFSETQ. V was trimmed by 4 bases and J by 0 bases, leaving 11 bases between them. CDR3 residues: CASSVDPISYEQYF. CDR3 DNA: TGCGCCAGCAGCGTGGACCCTATCTCCTACGAGCAGTACTTC.

This clonotype was counted between two and nine times. The genes are TRBV6-6 and TRBJ2-7; no definite D call. This CDR3 spans 14 amino acids. Germline CDR1 is MNHNY and CDR2 is SVGAGI (reference sequence). Trimming stripped 8 bases from V and 1 base from J, with 15 bases between. CDR3 amino acids: CASSARVDSYEQYF. The CDR3 nucleotides read TGTGCCAGCTCGGCTAGAGTAGATTCCTACGAGCAGTACTTC.

The gene calls are TRBV11-2 and TRBJ2-5, with D hard to call. V was trimmed by 1 base and J by 0 bases, leaving 6 bases between them. CDR3 length: 14 residues. The germline V gene has CDR1 SGHAT and CDR2 FQNNGV. CDR3 bases: TGTGCCAGCAGCTTAGGCCCCGACCAAGAGACCCAGTACTTC. It codes for CASSLGPDQETQYF.

This clonotype was detected only a few times. The chain is built from TRBV4-2 and TRBJ2-7; D gene unclear. Trimming pared 1 base from V and 1 base from J, leaving 8 bases between. CDR1 and CDR2 (germline): LGHNA, YNFKEQ. The CDR3 is 14 amino acids. CDR3 in DNA: TGTGCCAGCAGCCAAGCGGCCAGGTCCTACGAGCAGTACTTC. This translates into CASSQAARSYEQYF.

This clonotype was observed a few times. The rearrangement joins TRBV5-1 to TRBJ2-1; D possibly corresponds to TRBD2 (5 bases). This CDR3 spans 13 amino acids. Germline values: CDR1 SGHRS, CDR2 YFSETQ. The V gene lost 4 bases and the J gene lost 10 bases, with 15 bases spanning the gap. CDR3: CASSREVDLEQFF. CDR3 nucleotide sequence: TGCGCCAGCAGCCGGGAAGTAGATTTAGAGCAGTTCTTC.

The chain recombines TRBV6-5 with TRBJ2-1; TRBD2 aligns across 7 bases. Germline V lookup: CDR1 MNHEY, CDR2 SVGAGI. With V trimmed by 0 bases and J by 7 bases, 6 bases remained unmatched. This CDR3 comprises 15 residues. CDR3 sequence (DNA): TGTGCCAGCAGTTACTCTCAGCGGGGTAGAAATGAGCAGTTCTTC. Translation gives CASSYSQRGRNEQFF.

CDR3 sequence (DNA): TGCGCCAGCAGCTTTCCACAATCCACAGATACGCAGTATTTT. Amino acid sequence: CASSFPQSTDTQYF. This chain joins TRBV5-1 and TRBJ2-3; D not resolved. The V gene's germline CDR1 is SGHRS and CDR2 YFSETQ. Trimming removed 2 bases from V and 2 bases from J, with 9 bases in between. The CDR3 extends over 14 amino acids.

This clonotype has a handful of counts. CDR3 DNA: TGTGCCAGCAGCTTGGGTTTCACCCGCCGGGAGCAGTTCTTC. This gives the protein CASSLGFTRREQFF. The chain has TRBV5-5 and TRBJ2-1; no clear D gene. CDR3 length: 14 residues. Trimming took off 0 bases at V and 10 bases at J, with 14 bases between the two ends. CDR1 and CDR2 (germline): SGHKS, YYEKEE (reference sequence).

The count of this clonotype is one. This chain links TRBV5-5 with TRBJ2-7, with a tentative D call TRBD2 (5 bases). The CDR3 extends over 16 amino acids. V was clipped by 4 bases and J by 0 bases, with 17 bases between them. The V gene's germline CDR1 is SGHKS and CDR2 YYEKEE (reference sequence). In nucleotides, the CDR3 is TGTGCCAGCAGCCGAGAGGGAATTAGGAGCTCCTACGAGCAGTACTTC. Translation gives CASSREGIRSSYEQYF. Together with reference TRBV5-5 and TRBJ2-7, the CDR3 gives the full variable domain: DAGVTQSPTHLIKTRGQQVTLRCSPISGHKSVSWYQQVLGQGPQFIFQYYEKEERGRGNFPDRFSARQFPNYSSELNVNALLLGDSALYLCASSREGIRSSYEQYFGPGTRLTVT.

J is TRBJ2-2 and V is TRBV4-3; D not certain. Germline CDR1 reads LGHNA; CDR2 reads YSLEER. Between the trimmed V and J ends, which lost 1 base and 6 bases, there was a span of 9 bases. The CDR3 runs to 14 residues. In DNA form, the CDR3 reads TGCGCCAGCAGCCAAGGGCCCTCTCCCGGGGAGCTGTTTTTT. Its protein is CASSQGPSPGELFF.

The chain employs TRBV18 and TRBJ2-1; 8 positions match TRBD2. V was pared by 3 bases and J by 5 bases, with 15 bases of the junction left unmatched. CDR1 KGHSH and CDR2 LQKENI come from the germline V gene. This CDR3 comprises 18 residues. Written as DNA, the CDR3 is TGTGCCAGCTCACCCAACTTTGGTAGCGGGATGACCAACAATGAGCAGTTCTTC. Encoded protein: CASSPNFGSGMTNNEQFF.

This clonotype was counted only a few times. V and J are TRBV11-3 and TRBJ2-3, with unresolved D. CDR3 length equals 13 residues. With 4 bases removed from V and 1 base from J, the gap between germline ends came to 6 bases. Germline V gene sequence: CDR1 SGHNT, CDR2 YENEEA. CDR3 region: CASSWRRTDTQYF. The CDR3 nucleotides read TGTGCCAGCAGCTGGCGTCGCACAGATACGCAGTATTTT. Combining the CDR3 with reference TRBV11-3 and TRBJ2-3 gives the whole variable domain EAGVVQSPRYKIIEKKQPVAFWCNPISGHNTLYWYLQNLGQGPELLIRYENEEAVDDSQLPKDRFSAERLKGVDSTLKIQPAELGDSAVYLCASSWRRTDTQYFGPGTRLTVL.

V and J are TRBV28 and TRBJ2-3, with TRBD1 as a possible D gene (5 bases). The V and J ends lost 5 bases and 6 bases respectively, with 24 bases between them. Germline CDR1 is MDHEN and CDR2 is SYDVKM. The CDR3 sequence is 17 residues long. DNA for the CDR3: TGTGCCAGCAGTGGCCTTCAGGCAGGGTCGATGCGGGATACGCAGTATTTT. Translation: CASSGLQAGSMRDTQYF.

This clonotype has only a few counts. The CDR3 bases are TGCAGCGTTGAAGATCCAAGTGGTGGCGCTGAAGCTTTCTTT. Translated, it gives CSVEDPSGGAEAFF. The gene calls are TRBV29-1 and TRBJ1-1; D call uncertain. The V end was cut by 0 bases, the J end by 6 bases, with 14 bases between. The CDR3 consists of 14 residues. Germline V lookup: CDR1 SQVTM, CDR2 ANQGSEA.

Notes on this clonotype: The junction shows a germline mismatch at one end, possibly a read error. The CDR3 coding sequence is TGTGCCAGCACCTTAGATTGGACAGGGTTTTACAATGAGCAGTTCTTC. This sequence encodes CASTLDWTGFYNEQFF. The J gene is TRBJ2-1, the V gene TRBV11-2, with TRBD1 identical over 8 bases. CDR1 and CDR2 (germline): SGHAT, FQNNGV. The length of the CDR3 is 16 residues.

The V and J genes are TRBV29-1 and TRBJ1-1; D is perhaps TRBD1 (6 bases). V was pared by 4 bases and J by 0 bases, with 9 bases between. This CDR3 comprises 13 residues. Germline V gene sequence: CDR1 SQVTM, CDR2 ANQGSEA. The CDR3 spells CSVGRGLNTEAFF. Written as DNA, the CDR3 is TGCAGCGTTGGCAGGGGCCTGAACACTGAAGCTTTCTTT.

The chain uses TRBV24-1 and TRBJ2-3; 7 bases are a match to TRBD1. CDR1 KGHDR and CDR2 SFDVKD come from the germline V gene. After removal of 4 bases from V and 0 bases from J, the junction contained 3 bases not matched to a gene. This CDR3 has 15 amino acids. The CDR3 reads CATSEGTASTDTQYF. The CDR3 DNA reads as TGTGCCACCAGTGAAGGGACAGCTAGCACAGATACGCAGTATTTT.

V is TRBV2 and J is TRBJ1-1, with TRBD1 identical over 9 bases. The CDR3 consists of 15 residues. Per germline, CDR1 SNHLY and CDR2 FYNNEI. J lost 10 bases, V lost 4 bases, and 13 bases had no gene match. The CDR3 region has the DNA TGTGCCAGCAGTGCTATGGGACAGGGTCCGAGAGGAGCTTTCTTT. This translates into CASSAMGQGPRGAFF.

The V and J genes are TRBV28 and TRBJ2-3; D may be TRBD1 or TRBD2 (5 bases each). This CDR3 is built from 11 residues. Trimming stripped 8 bases from V and 7 bases from J, with 10 bases between. CDR1 and CDR2 from the germline V gene are MDHEN and SYDVKM. For the CDR3, the DNA is TGTGCCAGCGAGGGGTTAAATACGCAGTATTTT. Translating it yields CASEGLNTQYF.

Many counts were recorded for this clonotype. The chain carries TRBV27 and TRBJ2-7; perhaps TRBD2 as D (6 bases). The CDR3 has 15 amino acids. Germline V gene lookup returns CDR1 MNHEY and CDR2 SMNVEV (reference sequence). The V end was cut by 2 bases, the J end by 6 bases, with 17 bases between. The CDR3 loop is CASSLAPSGVVEQYF. The CDR3 DNA sequence: TGTGCCAGCAGTTTAGCCCCATCGGGAGTAGTCGAGCAGTACTTC.

This chain links TRBV12-3 or TRBV12-4 with TRBJ1-2; 7 positions match TRBD1. The CDR3 is made up of 14 amino acids. Germline trimming cut 6 bases from V and 8 bases from J; bases unmatched to any gene: 12. CDR3 coding DNA: TGTGCCAGCAGCTCCGGGACAGTCCTCCCCGGCTACACCTTC. Its translation: CASSSGTVLPGYTF.

This chain connects TRBV7-2 to TRBJ2-7, with TRBD2 identical over 13 bases. The CDR3 has 17 amino acids. The germline V gene has CDR1 SGHTA and CDR2 FQGNSA. The ends lost 5 bases at V and 4 bases at J; junction bases unmatched: 11. The CDR3 reads CASSRKLAGGHPYEQYF. The CDR3 bases are TGTGCCAGCAGCCGTAAACTAGCGGGAGGGCACCCATACGAGCAGTACTTC.